This TCR beta chain originates from a study of Graves' ophthalmopathy and Graves' hyperthyroidism. From RNA, the CDR3 regions of TCR beta chains were amplified and sequenced. The first-round RT-PCR employed HTBI primers together with the Qiagen OneStep RT-PCR kit. A multiplex PCR was then performed as the second round. TCRdb reprocessed the multiplex PCR reads with MiXCR, giving one entry per CDR3 protein. The repertoire consists of some 380,000 distinct CDR3 sequences, with over 15% occurring once and the leading ten covering roughly 7%. The length of the CDR3 is 14 residues. V was clipped by 2 bases and J by 4 bases, with 11 bases between them. Germline V gene sequence: CDR1 MNHEY, CDR2 SVGAGI. This clonotype was seen repeatedly, ten times or more. Additional autoimmune diseases, uncontrolled infections, pregnancy or lactation disqualified patients.

This chain joins TRBV6-5 and TRBJ1-2; weak D call: TRBD1 (5 bases). This sequence was found in a woman aged 18-29 years with stable Graves' hyperthyroidism. Sequencing was done on a sample of peripheral blood. The CDR3 DNA reads as TGTGCCAGCAGTTACCGGGGGATTACCTATGGCTACACCTTC. The encoded protein is CASSYRGITYGYTF.